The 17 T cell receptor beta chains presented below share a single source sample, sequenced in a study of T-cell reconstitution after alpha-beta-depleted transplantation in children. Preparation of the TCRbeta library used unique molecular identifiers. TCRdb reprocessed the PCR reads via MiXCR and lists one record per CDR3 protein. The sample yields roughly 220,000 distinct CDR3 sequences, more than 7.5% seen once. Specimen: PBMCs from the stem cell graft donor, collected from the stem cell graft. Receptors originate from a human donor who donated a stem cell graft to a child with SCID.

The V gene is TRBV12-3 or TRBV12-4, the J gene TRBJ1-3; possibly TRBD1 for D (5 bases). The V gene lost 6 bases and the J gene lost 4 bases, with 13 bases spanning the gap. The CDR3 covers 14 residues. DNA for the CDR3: TGTGCCAGCAGACCTCAGGGAGGCGGAAACACCATATATTTT. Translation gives CASRPQGGGNTIYF.

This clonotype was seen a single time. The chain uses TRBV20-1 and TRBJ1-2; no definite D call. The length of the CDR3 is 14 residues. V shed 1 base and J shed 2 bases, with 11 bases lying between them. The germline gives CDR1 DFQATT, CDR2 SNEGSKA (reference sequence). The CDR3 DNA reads TGCAGTGCTAGAGTGGAGGCCAGGAACTATGGCTACACCTTC. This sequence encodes CSARVEARNYGYTF.

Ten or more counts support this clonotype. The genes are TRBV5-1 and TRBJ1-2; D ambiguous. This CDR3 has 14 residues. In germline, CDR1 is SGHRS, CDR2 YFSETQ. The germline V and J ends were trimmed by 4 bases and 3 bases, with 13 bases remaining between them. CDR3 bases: TGCGCCAGCAGCCCAGAGACGGTCGACTATGGCTACACCTTC. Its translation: CASSPETVDYGYTF.

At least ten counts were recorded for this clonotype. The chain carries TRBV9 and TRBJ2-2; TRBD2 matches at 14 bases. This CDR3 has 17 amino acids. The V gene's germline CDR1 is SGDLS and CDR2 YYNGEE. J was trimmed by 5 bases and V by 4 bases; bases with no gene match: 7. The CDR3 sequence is CASSSRLAGGRTGELFF. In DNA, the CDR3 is TGTGCCAGCAGCTCTCGACTAGCGGGGGGGCGAACCGGGGAGCTGTTTTTT.

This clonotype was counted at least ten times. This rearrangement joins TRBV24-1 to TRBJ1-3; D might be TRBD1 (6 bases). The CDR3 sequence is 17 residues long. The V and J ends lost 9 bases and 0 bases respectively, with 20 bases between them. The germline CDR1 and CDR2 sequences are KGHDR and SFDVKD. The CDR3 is CATPAPGQLYSGNTIYF. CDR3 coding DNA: TGTGCCACCCCAGCCCCAGGACAGCTTTACTCTGGAAACACCATATATTTT.

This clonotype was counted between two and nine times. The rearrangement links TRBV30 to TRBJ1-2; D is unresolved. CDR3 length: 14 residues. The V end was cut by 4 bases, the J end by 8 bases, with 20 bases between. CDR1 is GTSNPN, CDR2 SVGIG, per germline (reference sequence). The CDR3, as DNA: TGTGCCTGGAAGCGACCCAGTGGGCAACGCGGCTACACCTTC. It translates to CAWKRPSGQRGYTF.

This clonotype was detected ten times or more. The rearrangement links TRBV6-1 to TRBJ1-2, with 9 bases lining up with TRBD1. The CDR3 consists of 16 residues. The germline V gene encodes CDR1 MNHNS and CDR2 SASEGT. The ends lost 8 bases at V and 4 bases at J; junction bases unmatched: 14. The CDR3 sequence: CASGTGGPAWGYGYTF. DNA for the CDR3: TGTGCCAGCGGTACAGGGGGCCCGGCCTGGGGCTATGGCTACACCTTC.

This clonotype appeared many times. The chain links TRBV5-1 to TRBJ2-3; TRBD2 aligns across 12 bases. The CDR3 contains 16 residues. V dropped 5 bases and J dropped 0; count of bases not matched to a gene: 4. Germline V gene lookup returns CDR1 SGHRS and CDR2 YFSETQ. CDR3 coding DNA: TGCGCCAGCAGTCGAGGACTAGCGGGAAGCACAGATACGCAGTATTTT. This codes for CASSRGLAGSTDTQYF.

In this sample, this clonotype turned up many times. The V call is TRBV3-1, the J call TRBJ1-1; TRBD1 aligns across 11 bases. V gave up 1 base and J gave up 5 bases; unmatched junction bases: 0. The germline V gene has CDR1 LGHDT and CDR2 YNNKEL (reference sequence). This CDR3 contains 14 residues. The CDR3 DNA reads TGTGCCAGCAGCCAAGGGGACAGGGGGACTGAAGCTTTCTTT. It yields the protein CASSQGDRGTEAFF.

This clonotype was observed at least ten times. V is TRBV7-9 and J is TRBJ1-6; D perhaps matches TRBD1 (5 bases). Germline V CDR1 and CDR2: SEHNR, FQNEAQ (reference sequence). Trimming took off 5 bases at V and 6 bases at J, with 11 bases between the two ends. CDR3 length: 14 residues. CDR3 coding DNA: TGTGCCAGCAGCCCGACAGCGACTAATTCACCCCTCCACTTT. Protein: CASSPTATNSPLHF.

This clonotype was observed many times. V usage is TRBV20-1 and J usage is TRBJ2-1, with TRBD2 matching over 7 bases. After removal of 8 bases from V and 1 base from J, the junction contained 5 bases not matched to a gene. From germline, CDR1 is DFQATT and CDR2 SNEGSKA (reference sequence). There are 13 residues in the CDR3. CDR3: CSPLAASYNEQFF. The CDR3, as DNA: TGCAGTCCCCTAGCGGCGTCCTACAATGAGCAGTTCTTC.

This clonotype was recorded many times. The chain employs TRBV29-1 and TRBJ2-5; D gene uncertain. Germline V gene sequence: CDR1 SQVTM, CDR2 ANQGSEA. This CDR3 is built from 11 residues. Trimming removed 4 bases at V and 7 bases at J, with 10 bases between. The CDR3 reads CSVADPWTQYF. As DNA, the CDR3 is TGCAGCGTTGCCGACCCGTGGACCCAGTACTTC.

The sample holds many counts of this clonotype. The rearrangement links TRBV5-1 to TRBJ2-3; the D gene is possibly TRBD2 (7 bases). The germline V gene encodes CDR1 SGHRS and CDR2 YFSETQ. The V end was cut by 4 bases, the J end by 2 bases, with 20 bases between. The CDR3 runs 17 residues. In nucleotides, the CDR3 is TGCGCCAGCAGCGGAGGGGGAGGGATCCGCCACACAGATACGCAGTATTTT. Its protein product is CASSGGGGIRHTDTQYF.

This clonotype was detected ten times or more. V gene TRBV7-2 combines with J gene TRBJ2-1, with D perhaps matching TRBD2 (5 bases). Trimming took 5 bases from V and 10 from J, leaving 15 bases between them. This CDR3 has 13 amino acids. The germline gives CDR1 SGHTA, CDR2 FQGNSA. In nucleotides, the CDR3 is TGTGCCAGCAGCGCAGGCGGACTTCGGGAGCAGTTCTTC. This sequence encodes CASSAGGLREQFF.

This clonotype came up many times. DNA for the CDR3: TGCGCCAGCAGCTTGGAGGGGGCAACCCAAGAGACCCAGTACTTC. Translation gives CASSLEGATQETQYF. J is TRBJ2-5 and V is TRBV5-1; 7 positions agree with TRBD1. This CDR3 has 15 amino acids. V dropped 0 bases and J dropped 1; count of bases not matched to a gene: 3. Germline CDR1 and CDR2: SGHRS and YFSETQ. Supplemented by reference TRBV5-1 and TRBJ2-5, the full variable domain reads KAGVTQTPRYLIKTRGQQVTLSCSPISGHRSVSWYQQTPGQGLQFLFEYFSETQRNKGNFPGRFSGRQFSNSRSEMNVSTLELGDSALYLCASSLEGATQETQYFGPGTRLLVL.

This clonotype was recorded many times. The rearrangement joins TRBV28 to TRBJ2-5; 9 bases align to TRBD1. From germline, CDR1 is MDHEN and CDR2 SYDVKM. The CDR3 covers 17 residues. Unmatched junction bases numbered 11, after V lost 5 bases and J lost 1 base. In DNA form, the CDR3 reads TGTGCCAGCAGTAGCCCCACAGGGGGCGTAACCCAAGAGACCCAGTACTTC. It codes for CASSSPTGGVTQETQYF.

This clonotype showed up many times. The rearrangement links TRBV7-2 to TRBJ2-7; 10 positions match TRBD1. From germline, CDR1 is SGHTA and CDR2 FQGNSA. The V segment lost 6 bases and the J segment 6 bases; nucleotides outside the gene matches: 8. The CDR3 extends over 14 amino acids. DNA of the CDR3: TGTGCCAGCAGGCGACAGGGGGCAATGGGCGAGCAGTACTTC. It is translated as CASRRQGAMGEQYF.